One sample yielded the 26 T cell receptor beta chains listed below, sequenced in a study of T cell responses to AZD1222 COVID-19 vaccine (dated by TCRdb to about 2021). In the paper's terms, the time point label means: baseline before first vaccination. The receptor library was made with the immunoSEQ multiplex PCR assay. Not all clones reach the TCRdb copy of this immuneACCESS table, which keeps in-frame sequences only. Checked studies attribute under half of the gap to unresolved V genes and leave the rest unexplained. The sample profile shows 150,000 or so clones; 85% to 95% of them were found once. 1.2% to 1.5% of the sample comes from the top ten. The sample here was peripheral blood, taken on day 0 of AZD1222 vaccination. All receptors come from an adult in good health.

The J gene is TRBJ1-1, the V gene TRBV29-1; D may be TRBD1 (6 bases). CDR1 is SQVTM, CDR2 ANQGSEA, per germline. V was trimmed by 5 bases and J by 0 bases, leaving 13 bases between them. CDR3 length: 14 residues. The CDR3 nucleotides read TGCAGCGTTTTGGGGGGCCCCATGAACACTGAAGCTTTCTTT. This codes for CSVLGGPMNTEAFF.

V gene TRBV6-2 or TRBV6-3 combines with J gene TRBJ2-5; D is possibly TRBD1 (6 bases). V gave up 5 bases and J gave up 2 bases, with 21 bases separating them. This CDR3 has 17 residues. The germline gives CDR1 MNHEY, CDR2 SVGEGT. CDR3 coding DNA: TGTGCCAGCAGTAAAAGGGACAAATGGTCCCTTCAAGAGACCCAGTACTTC. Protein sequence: CASSKRDKWSLQETQYF.

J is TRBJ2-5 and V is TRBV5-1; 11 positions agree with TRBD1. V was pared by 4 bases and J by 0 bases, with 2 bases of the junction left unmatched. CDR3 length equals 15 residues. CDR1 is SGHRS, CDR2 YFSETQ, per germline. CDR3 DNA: TGCGCCAGCAGCCGGGACAGGGGGTACCAAGAGACCCAGTACTTC. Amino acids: CASSRDRGYQETQYF.

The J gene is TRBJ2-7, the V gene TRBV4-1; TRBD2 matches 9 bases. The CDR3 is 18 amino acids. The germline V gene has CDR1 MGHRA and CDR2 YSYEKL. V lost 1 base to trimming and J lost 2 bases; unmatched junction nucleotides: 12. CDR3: CASSQGIQASGATYEQYF. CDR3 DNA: TGCGCCAGCAGCCAAGGAATCCAGGCTAGCGGGGCAACCTACGAGCAGTACTTC.

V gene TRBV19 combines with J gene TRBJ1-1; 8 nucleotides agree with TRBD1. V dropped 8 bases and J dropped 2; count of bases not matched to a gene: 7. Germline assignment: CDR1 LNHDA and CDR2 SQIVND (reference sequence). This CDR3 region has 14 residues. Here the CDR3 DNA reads TGTGCCAGTGGAGAGGGACAGGTCAACACTGAAGCTTTCTTT. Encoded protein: CASGEGQVNTEAFF.

CDR3 DNA sequence: TGTGCCAGCGGGGGCGGGACAGGCGTTGGTGACTATGGCTACACCTTC. Amino acids: CASGGGTGVGDYGYTF. V usage is TRBV2 and J usage is TRBJ1-2; 8 nucleotides line up with TRBD1. Trimming took 8 bases from V and 3 from J; bases not matched to a gene: 14. The germline V gene has CDR1 SNHLY and CDR2 FYNNEI. CDR3 size: 16 residues.

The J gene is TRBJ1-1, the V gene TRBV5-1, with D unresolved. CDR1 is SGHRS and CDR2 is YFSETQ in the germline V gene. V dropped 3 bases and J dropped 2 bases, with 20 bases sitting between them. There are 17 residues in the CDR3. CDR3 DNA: TGCGCCAGCAGCTCCGCCCCCCTGCGACAAGCTAACACTGAAGCTTTCTTT. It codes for CASSSAPLRQANTEAFF.

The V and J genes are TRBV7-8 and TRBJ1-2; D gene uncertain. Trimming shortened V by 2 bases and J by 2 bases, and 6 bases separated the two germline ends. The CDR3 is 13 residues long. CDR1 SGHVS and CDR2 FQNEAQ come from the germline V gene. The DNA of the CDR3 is TGTGCCAGCAGCTTAACGGACAACTATGGCTACACCTTC. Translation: CASSLTDNYGYTF.

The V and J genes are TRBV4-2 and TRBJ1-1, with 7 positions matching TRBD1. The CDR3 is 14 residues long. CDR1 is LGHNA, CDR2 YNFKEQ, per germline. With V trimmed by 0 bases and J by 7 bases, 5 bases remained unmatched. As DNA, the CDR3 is TGTGCCAGCAGCCAAGACCAACAGGGGATTGAAGCTTTCTTT. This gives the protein CASSQDQQGIEAFF.

In DNA, the CDR3 is TGTGCCAGCACTTCCCCGTGGGCAGCAGGGGAGCTGTTTTTT. Its translation is CASTSPWAAGELFF. This chain uses TRBV2 with TRBJ2-2; D is unclear. From germline, CDR1 is SNHLY and CDR2 FYNNEI. Trimming cost V 7 bases and J 8 bases, with 17 bases left between them. This CDR3 comprises 14 residues.

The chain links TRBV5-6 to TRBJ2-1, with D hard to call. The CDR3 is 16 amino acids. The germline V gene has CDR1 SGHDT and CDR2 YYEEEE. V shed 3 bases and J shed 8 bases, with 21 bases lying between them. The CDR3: CASSSLASPLPHEQFF. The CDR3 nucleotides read TGTGCCAGCAGCTCTTTAGCCTCCCCTCTGCCCCATGAGCAGTTCTTC.

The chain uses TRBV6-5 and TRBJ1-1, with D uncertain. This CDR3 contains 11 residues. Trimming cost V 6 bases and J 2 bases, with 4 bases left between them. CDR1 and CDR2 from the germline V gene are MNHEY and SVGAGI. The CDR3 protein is CASSVNTEAFF. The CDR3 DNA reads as TGTGCCAGCAGCGTCAACACTGAAGCTTTCTTT.

DNA for the CDR3: TGTGCCACCAGTGATTTGGGTGGAAACACCATATATTTT. This codes for CATSDLGGNTIYF. The V call is TRBV24-1, the J call TRBJ1-3, with D unresolved. The germline V and J ends were trimmed by 0 bases and 3 bases, with 2 bases remaining between them. The germline CDR1 and CDR2 sequences are KGHDR and SFDVKD. The CDR3 has 13 amino acids.

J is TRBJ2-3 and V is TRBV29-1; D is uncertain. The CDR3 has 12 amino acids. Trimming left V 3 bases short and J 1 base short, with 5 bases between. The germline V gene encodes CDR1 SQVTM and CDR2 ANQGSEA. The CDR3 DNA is TGCAGCGTTGAGGGTGGCACAGATACGCAGTATTTT. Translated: CSVEGGTDTQYF.

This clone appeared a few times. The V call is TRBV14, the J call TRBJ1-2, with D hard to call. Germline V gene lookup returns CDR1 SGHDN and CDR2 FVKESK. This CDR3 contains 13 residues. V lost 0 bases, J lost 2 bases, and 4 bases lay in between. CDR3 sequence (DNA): TGTGCCAGCAGCCAAGATCGGAACTATGGCTACACCTTC. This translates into CASSQDRNYGYTF. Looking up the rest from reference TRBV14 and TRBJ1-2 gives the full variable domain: EAGVTQFPSHSVIEKGQTVTLRCDPISGHDNLYWYRRVMGKEIKFLLHFVKESKQDESGMPNNRFLAERTGGTYSTLKVQPAELEDSGVYFCASSQDRNYGYTFGSGTRLTVV.

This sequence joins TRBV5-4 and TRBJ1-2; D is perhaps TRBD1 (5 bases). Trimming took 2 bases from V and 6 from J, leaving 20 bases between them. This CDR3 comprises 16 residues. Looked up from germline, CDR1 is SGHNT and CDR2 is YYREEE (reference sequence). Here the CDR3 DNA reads TGTGCCAGCAGCTTAGGATCAGGGAGGATTGGTGATGGCTACACCTTC. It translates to CASSLGSGRIGDGYTF.

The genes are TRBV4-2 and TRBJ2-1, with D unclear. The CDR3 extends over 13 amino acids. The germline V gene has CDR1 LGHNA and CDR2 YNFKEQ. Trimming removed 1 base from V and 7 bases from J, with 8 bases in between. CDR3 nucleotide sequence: TGTGCCAGCAGCCAAGTTATGGAGAATGAGCAGTTCTTC. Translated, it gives CASSQVMENEQFF.

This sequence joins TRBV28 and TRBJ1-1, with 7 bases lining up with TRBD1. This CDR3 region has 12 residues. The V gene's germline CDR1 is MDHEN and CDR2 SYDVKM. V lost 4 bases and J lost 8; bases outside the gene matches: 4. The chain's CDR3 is CASSSTGIEAFF. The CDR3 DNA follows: TGTGCCAGCAGTTCGACAGGGATCGAAGCTTTCTTT.

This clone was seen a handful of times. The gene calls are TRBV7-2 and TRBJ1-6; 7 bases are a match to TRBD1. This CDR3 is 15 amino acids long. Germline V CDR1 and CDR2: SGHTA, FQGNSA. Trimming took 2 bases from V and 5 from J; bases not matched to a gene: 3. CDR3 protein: CASSLRGTDNSPLHF. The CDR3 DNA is TGTGCCAGCAGCTTAAGAGGGACAGATAATTCACCCCTCCACTTT.

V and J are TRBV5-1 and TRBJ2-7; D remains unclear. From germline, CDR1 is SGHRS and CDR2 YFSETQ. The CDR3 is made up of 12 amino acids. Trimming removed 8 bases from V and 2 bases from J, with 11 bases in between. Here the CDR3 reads CASWVAPYEQYF. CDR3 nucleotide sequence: TGCGCCAGTTGGGTAGCCCCCTACGAGCAGTACTTC.

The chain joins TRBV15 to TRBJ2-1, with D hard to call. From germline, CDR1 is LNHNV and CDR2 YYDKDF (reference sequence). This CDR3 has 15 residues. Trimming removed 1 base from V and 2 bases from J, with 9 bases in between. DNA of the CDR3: TGTGCCACCAGCAGAGGGGAAGCCACCTACAATGAGCAGTTCTTC. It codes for CATSRGEATYNEQFF.

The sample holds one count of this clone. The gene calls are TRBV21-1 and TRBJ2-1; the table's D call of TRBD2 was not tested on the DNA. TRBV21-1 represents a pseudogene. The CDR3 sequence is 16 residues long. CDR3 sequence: CASSQSTRGEYNEQFF. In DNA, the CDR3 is TGTGCCAGCAGCCAATCGACCCGCGGGGAATACAATGAGCAGTTCTTC.

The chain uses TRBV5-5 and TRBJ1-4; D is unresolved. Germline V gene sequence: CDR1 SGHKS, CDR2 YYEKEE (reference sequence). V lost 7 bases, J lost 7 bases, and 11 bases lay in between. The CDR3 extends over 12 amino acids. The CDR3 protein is CASHTTGEKLFF. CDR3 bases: TGTGCCAGCCATACAACGGGTGAAAAACTGTTTTTT.

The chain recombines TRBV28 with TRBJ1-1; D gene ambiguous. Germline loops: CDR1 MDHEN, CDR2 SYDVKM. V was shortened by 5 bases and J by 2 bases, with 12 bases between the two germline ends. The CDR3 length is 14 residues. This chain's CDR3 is CASSPLGGNTEAFF. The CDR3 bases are TGTGCCAGCAGTCCCCTTGGTGGAAACACTGAAGCTTTCTTT.

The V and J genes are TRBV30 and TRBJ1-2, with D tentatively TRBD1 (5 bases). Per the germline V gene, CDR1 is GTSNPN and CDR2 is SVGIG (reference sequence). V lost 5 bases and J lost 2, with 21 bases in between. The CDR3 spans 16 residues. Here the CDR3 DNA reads TGTGCCTGGGATAAAGGCAACAGGAGAACAAACTATGGCTACACCTTC. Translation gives CAWDKGNRRTNYGYTF.

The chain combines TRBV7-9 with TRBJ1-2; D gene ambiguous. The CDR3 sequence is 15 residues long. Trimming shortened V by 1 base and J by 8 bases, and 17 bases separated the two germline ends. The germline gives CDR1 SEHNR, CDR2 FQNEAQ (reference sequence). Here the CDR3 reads CASSLGDAGPVGYTF. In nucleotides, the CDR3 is TGTGCCAGCAGCTTAGGAGATGCCGGACCCGTAGGCTACACCTTC.